Below, one TCR beta chain is given with its context. Unique molecular identifiers were built into the TCRbeta library. TCRdb ran MiXCR on the PCR reads and lists one entry per CDR3 protein. The sample yields over 150,000 distinct CDR3 sequences, more than 14% seen once. The sample is drawn from a study of T-cell reconstitution after alpha-beta-depleted transplantation in children. Trimming removed 10 bases at V and 0 bases at J, with 13 bases between. CDR3 size: 14 residues. CDR1 and CDR2 from the germline V gene are SGHNT and YENEEA. The rearrangement uses TRBV11-3 and TRBJ2-1; TRBD2 is a possible D gene (5 bases). The clonotype comes from a human donor who donated a stem cell graft to a child with acute lymphoblastic leukemia. Sequenced here: PBMCs from the stem cell graft donor, sampled from the stem cell graft. DNA for the CDR3: TGTGCCACCCAGGAAGCGGCCTCCTACAATGAGCAGTTCTTC. As protein: CATQEAASYNEQFF.